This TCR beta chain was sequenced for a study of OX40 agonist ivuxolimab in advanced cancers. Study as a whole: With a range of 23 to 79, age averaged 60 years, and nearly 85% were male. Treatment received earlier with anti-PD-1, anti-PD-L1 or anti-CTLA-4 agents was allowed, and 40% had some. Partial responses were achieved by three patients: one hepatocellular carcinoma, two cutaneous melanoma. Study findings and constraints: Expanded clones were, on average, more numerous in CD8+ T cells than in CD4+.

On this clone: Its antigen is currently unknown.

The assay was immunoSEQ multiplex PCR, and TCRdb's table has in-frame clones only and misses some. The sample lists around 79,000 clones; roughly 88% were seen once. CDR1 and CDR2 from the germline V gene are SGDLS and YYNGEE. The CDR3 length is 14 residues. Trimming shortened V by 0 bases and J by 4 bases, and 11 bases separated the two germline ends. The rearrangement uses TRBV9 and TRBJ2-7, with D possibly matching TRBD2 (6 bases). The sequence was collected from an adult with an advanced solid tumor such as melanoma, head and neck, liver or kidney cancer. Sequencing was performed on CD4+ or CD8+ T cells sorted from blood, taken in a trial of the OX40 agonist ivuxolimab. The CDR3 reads CASSVGNSGYEQYF. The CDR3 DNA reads TGTGCCAGCAGCGTAGGGAATAGCGGATACGAGCAGTACTTC.